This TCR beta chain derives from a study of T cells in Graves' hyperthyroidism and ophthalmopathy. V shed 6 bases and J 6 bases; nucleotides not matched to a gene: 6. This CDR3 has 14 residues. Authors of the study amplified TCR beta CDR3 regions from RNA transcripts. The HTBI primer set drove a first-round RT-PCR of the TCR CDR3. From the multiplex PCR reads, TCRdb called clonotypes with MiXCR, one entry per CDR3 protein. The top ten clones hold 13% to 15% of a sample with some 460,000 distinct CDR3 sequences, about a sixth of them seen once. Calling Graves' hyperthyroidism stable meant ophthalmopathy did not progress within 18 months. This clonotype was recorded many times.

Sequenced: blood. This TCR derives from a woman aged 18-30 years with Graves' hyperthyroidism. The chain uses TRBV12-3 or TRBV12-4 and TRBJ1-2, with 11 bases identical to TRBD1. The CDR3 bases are TGTGCCAGCAGCCGGACAGGGGGCGTGGATGGCTACACCTTC. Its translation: CASSRTGGVDGYTF.